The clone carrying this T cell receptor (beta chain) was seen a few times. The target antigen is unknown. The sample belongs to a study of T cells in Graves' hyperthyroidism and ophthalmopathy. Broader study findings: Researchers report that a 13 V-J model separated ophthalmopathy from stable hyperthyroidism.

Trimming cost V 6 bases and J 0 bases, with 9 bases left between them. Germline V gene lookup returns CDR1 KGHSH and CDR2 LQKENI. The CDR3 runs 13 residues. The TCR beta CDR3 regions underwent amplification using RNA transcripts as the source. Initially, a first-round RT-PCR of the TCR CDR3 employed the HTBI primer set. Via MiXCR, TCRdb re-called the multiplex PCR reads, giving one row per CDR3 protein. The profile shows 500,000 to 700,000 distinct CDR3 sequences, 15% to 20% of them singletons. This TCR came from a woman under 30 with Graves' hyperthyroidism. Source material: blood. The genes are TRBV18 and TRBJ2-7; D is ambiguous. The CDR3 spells CASSQRSSYEQYF. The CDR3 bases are TGTGCCAGCTCTCAGAGGAGCTCCTACGAGCAGTACTTC.